This TCR beta chain was identified in a study of T-cell memory formation after mild COVID-19. Overall study context: Clusters of TCRs were largely donor specific. Study-wide results and limits: Shrinking CD4+ clones resided mostly in CM and EM, and CD8+ ones in EMRA.

This CDR3 has 15 amino acids. The V gene's germline CDR1 is SGHVS and CDR2 FNYEAQ. Trimming cost V 7 bases and J 0 bases, with 12 bases left between them. About this clonotype itself: Its antigen is as yet unknown.

TCRdb ran MiXCR on the 5' RACE reads and lists one entry per CDR3 protein. The sample lists over 60,000 distinct CDR3 sequences; around 17% were seen once. The chain recombines TRBV7-6 with TRBJ2-2; D gene ambiguous. The sequenced sample was PBMCs or a T cell subset sorted from them (not recorded which). This receptor was obtained from an adult woman who had mild COVID-19 (a few samples of this study predate the infection). Cell type and time point are not known. The CDR3 here is CASTREPPNTGELFF. In nucleotides, the CDR3 is TGTGCCAGCACCCGTGAGCCCCCGAACACCGGGGAGCTGTTTTTT.